The clone carrying this T cell receptor (beta chain) was counted only a few times. The antigen is undetermined. The PCR was carried out with 60 Vbeta primers and 13 Jbeta primers. Assay: immunoSEQ multiplex PCR; the TCRdb copy retains only in-frame clones and omits some. The table includes around 180,000 clones, around 80% detected once. The entry originates in a study of cytomegalovirus exposure and HLA in healthy donors. Study results and caveats: Across all donors, roughly uniform sequencing depth was an assumption of the presence/absence analyses.

Germline CDR1 and CDR2: KGHSH and LQKENI. Trimming removed 5 bases at V and 4 bases at J, with 11 bases between. CDR3 length equals 13 residues. The source is a man in his forties or fifties in good health and CMV-seronegative. The chain has TRBV18 and TRBJ1-2; D perhaps matches TRBD1 (6 bases). Sequencing used PBMCs. Here the CDR3 reads CASSRDKAYGYTF. DNA of the CDR3: TGTGCCAGCTCAAGGGACAAAGCCTATGGCTACACCTTC.